Following are 6 T cell receptor beta chains from one sample sequenced in a study of blood T cell repertoires in COVID-19. Here immunoSEQ multiplex PCR was the method, and the copy in TCRdb shows in-frame clones only, minus some. The sample includes about 110,000 clones, around 68% of them seen just once. Sequencing used peripheral blood. These receptors all stem from a woman aged 55-69 years with acute or convalescent COVID-19.

The V gene is TRBV30, the J gene TRBJ2-7, with D unresolved. The CDR3 runs to 13 residues. Deletions cut 1 base from V and 0 bases from J, with 7 bases between. The germline V gene encodes CDR1 GTSNPN and CDR2 SVGIG (reference sequence). CDR3 in amino acids: CAWSGSFSYEQYF. The DNA of the CDR3 is TGTGCCTGGAGTGGCAGTTTCTCCTACGAGCAGTACTTC.

V and J are TRBV3-1 (or the pseudogene TRBV3-2) and TRBJ1-3; D is possibly TRBD1 (6 bases). V was pared by 2 bases and J by 0 bases, with 17 bases between. Germline V gene lookup returns CDR1 LGHDT and CDR2 YNNKEL (reference sequence). This CDR3 has 18 residues. CDR3 in amino acids: CASSQKWAGVNSGNTIYF. DNA of the CDR3: TGTGCCAGCAGCCAAAAGTGGGCAGGGGTTAACTCTGGAAACACCATATATTTT.

The CDR3 DNA reads TGTGCCAGCAGCCAAGATGTGGCTAGCGCAGAGCTGTTTTTT. This translates into CASSQDVASAELFF. V gene TRBV4-2 combines with J gene TRBJ2-2; D perhaps matches TRBD2 (6 bases). In germline, CDR1 is LGHNA, CDR2 YNFKEQ. This CDR3 is 14 amino acids long. Trimming cost V 0 bases and J 11 bases, with 13 bases left between them.

The chain has TRBV18 and TRBJ1-5; D is possibly TRBD1 (6 bases). Germline CDR1 and CDR2: KGHSH and LQKENI. The V gene lost 2 bases and the J gene lost 1 base, with 18 bases spanning the gap. The CDR3 is 18 amino acids. The CDR3 region is CASSPSLSGGLSNQPQHF. DNA for the CDR3: TGTGCCAGCTCACCAAGCTTGTCTGGGGGCTTGAGCAATCAGCCCCAGCATTTT.

This rearrangement joins TRBV29-1 to TRBJ2-6; the D gene is possibly TRBD2 (7 bases). Trimming took off 3 bases at V and 2 bases at J, with 14 bases between the two ends. The CDR3 length is 16 residues. The germline gives CDR1 SQVTM, CDR2 ANQGSEA. The CDR3 sequence is CSVEGGGSPGANVLTF. The DNA of the CDR3 is TGCAGCGTTGAGGGCGGGGGCTCCCCTGGGGCCAACGTCCTGACTTTC.

The chain links TRBV13 to TRBJ2-3; 14 bases are a match to TRBD2. There are 16 residues in the CDR3. The J segment lost 4 bases and the V segment lost 3 bases, leaving 3 bases of the junction unmatched. Per germline, CDR1 PRHDT and CDR2 FYEKMQ (reference sequence). CDR3 in amino acids: CASSFSTSGGADTQYF. The CDR3 DNA sequence: TGTGCCAGCAGCTTCTCGACTAGCGGGGGGGCAGATACGCAGTATTTT.